This T cell receptor (beta chain) is drawn from a study of cytomegalovirus exposure and HLA in healthy donors. Study-wide results and limits: Earlier results showed most TCR beta V segments being productive about 87% or about 30% of the time. There were reportedly fewer N-insertions in an Asian-associated ancestry cluster than the approximately 700-donor mean, in a later analysis.

A multiplex PCR was run with 60 Vbeta primers and 13 Jbeta primers. Profiling relied on immunoSEQ multiplex PCR, and the TCRdb table lists in-frame clones only, not all of them. The data hold 150,000 to 200,000 clones, with 65% to 80% observed a single time. Details on this clone: The antigen remains undetermined.

This CDR3 comprises 13 residues. Trimming took off 5 bases at V and 2 bases at J, with 10 bases between the two ends. CDR1 is LNHDA, CDR2 SQIVND, per germline (reference sequence). This TCR was sampled from a woman aged 25 to 39 in good health and CMV-seronegative. Sequencing was carried out using PBMCs. V usage is TRBV19 and J usage is TRBJ2-7; D gene unclear. CDR3 nucleotides: TGTGCCAGTAGTTTAGCAGGCCCCTACGAGCAGTACTTC. As protein: CASSLAGPYEQYF.